This T cell receptor (beta chain) was sequenced for a study of read filtering for tumor transcriptome and immune sequencing. This clonotype showed up many times. The library was built from roughly 400 ng RNA with molecular barcoded adaptors for alpha/delta and beta/gamma chains. TCRdb re-derived calls from the reads in MiXCR, one entry per CDR3 protein. The data contain roughly 60,000 distinct CDR3 sequences, approximately 22% of them singletons. V shed 4 bases and J 10 bases; nucleotides not matched to a gene: 6. This CDR3 region has 15 residues. CDR1 KGHDR and CDR2 SFDVKD come from the germline V gene.

Sequenced: a population of CD138-negative cells sorted from bone marrow. The clonotype originates from a donor aged 40 or older with multiple myeloma. This rearrangement joins TRBV24-1 to TRBJ2-1; 13 bases fit TRBD2. The CDR3 here is CATSEPGLAGVEQFF. The DNA of the CDR3 is TGTGCCACCAGTGAGCCCGGACTAGCGGGGGTGGAGCAGTTCTTC.